Listed here are 26 T cell receptor beta chains from one sample, sequenced in a study of cytomegalovirus exposure and HLA in healthy donors. The data were produced by immunoSEQ multiplex PCR, yet TCRdb's version contains in-frame clones alone and is incomplete. The sample records approximately 150,000 clones, approximately 86% being singletons. The sample consisted of PBMCs. These receptors all stem from a man between 18 and 35 years old in good health and CMV-seropositive.

This rearrangement joins TRBV9 to TRBJ1-4; the D gene is possibly TRBD1 (6 bases). The CDR3 totals 17 residues. The V gene lost 3 bases and the J gene lost 8 bases, with 23 bases spanning the gap. Germline V gene lookup returns CDR1 SGDLS and CDR2 YYNGEE. CDR3 residues: CASSAGETGGLVEKLFF. In nucleotides, the CDR3 is TGTGCCAGCAGCGCCGGTGAGACGGGGGGCTTAGTAGAAAAACTGTTTTTT.

The chain combines TRBV7-2 with TRBJ1-3, with D possibly matching TRBD1 (5 bases). V was trimmed by 4 bases and J by 0 bases, leaving 7 bases between them. Per the germline V gene, CDR1 is SGHTA and CDR2 is FQGNSA. CDR3 length: 14 residues. The DNA for the CDR3 is TGTGCCAGCAGCTCGACAGACTCTGGAAACACCATATATTTT. Translated: CASSSTDSGNTIYF.

The chain uses TRBV7-9 and TRBJ2-7, with 8 nucleotides matching TRBD2. The V gene's germline CDR1 is SEHNR and CDR2 FQNEAQ (reference sequence). V shed 5 bases and J 7 bases; nucleotides not matched to a gene: 7. The CDR3 runs to 13 residues. CDR3 region: CASSRNGGEEQYF. CDR3 sequence (DNA): TGTGCCAGCAGCCGTAACGGGGGGGAAGAGCAGTACTTC.

This clone was seen only once. The rearrangement uses TRBV4-3 and TRBJ1-4; 11 bases map to TRBD1. CDR1 LGHNA and CDR2 YSLEER come from the germline V gene. This CDR3 contains 17 residues. The V segment lost 0 bases and the J segment 10 bases; nucleotides outside the gene matches: 10. The CDR3: CASSQEGTGGWIGKLFF. The CDR3 bases are TGCGCCAGCAGCCAAGAAGGGACAGGGGGTTGGATTGGAAAACTGTTTTTT.

Only a few counts were recorded for this clone. The rearrangement joins TRBV5-1 to TRBJ2-1, with a weak D call TRBD1 (5 bases). Germline V gene lookup returns CDR1 SGHRS and CDR2 YFSETQ. The CDR3 is 12 amino acids. Trimming left V 4 bases short and J 8 bases short, with 10 bases between. The DNA for the CDR3 is TGCGCCAGCAGCAGGGAAGGGGATGAGCAGTTCTTC. Translation gives CASSREGDEQFF.

This chain connects TRBV5-1 to TRBJ2-2, with D hard to call. V was trimmed by 4 bases and J by 2 bases, leaving 15 bases between them. There are 16 residues in the CDR3. The germline V gene has CDR1 SGHRS and CDR2 YFSETQ. The chain's CDR3 is CASSLTLDPNTGELFF. DNA for the CDR3: TGCGCCAGCAGCCTTACTCTAGATCCAAACACCGGGGAGCTGTTTTTT.

V and J are TRBV10-1 and TRBJ2-2; TRBD1 aligns across 7 bases. The CDR3 is 16 residues long. Trimming at V came to 2 bases and at J to 3 bases, leaving 6 bases not matched to a gene. The V gene's germline CDR1 is WNHNN and CDR2 SYGVQD (reference sequence). CDR3 amino acids: CASSEGTGADTGELFF. In nucleotides, the CDR3 is TGCGCCAGCAGTGAGGGAACAGGGGCGGACACCGGGGAGCTGTTTTTT.

This clone was found once. V gene TRBV5-1 combines with J gene TRBJ2-1, with D possibly being TRBD2 (5 bases). Germline loops: CDR1 SGHRS, CDR2 YFSETQ. The V end was cut by 10 bases, the J end by 0 bases, with 14 bases between. The CDR3 covers 14 residues. CDR3 sequence (DNA): TGCGCCTCAAGGACTTTGACCTCCTACAATGAGCAGTTCTTC. Amino acid sequence: CASRTLTSYNEQFF.

V is TRBV7-2 and J is TRBJ1-2; 8 nucleotides match TRBD1. Losses at the gene ends were 5 bases for V and 0 bases for J; bases not matched to a gene: 8. The CDR3 totals 16 residues. Germline values: CDR1 SGHTA, CDR2 FQGNSA. The CDR3 here is CASSPYMTGANYGYTF. The CDR3, as DNA: TGTGCCAGCAGCCCTTATATGACAGGGGCTAACTATGGCTACACCTTC. Combining the CDR3 with reference TRBV7-2 and TRBJ1-2 gives the whole variable domain GAGVSQSPSNKVTEKGKDVELRCDPISGHTALYWYRQSLGQGLEFLIYFQGNSAPDKSGLPSDRFSAERTGGSVSTLTIQRTQQEDSAVYLCASSPYMTGANYGYTFGSGTRLTVV.

The chain has TRBV5-1 and TRBJ2-7, with 7 bases identical to TRBD2. The germline V gene has CDR1 SGHRS and CDR2 YFSETQ. V lost 0 bases to trimming and J lost 4 bases; unmatched junction nucleotides: 7. The length of the CDR3 is 15 residues. The CDR3 DNA reads TGCGCCAGCAGCTTGGTACGGGGAGGGCTTTACGAGCAGTACTTC. Translating it yields CASSLVRGGLYEQYF.

The rearrangement links TRBV6-5 to TRBJ1-5; D is undetermined. V was clipped by 7 bases and J by 0 bases, with 13 bases between them. The germline gives CDR1 MNHEY, CDR2 SVGAGI. This CDR3 is built from 15 residues. The CDR3 sequence is CASTAAGSSNQPQHF. In DNA form, the CDR3 reads TGTGCCAGCACCGCAGCGGGGTCTAGCAATCAGCCCCAGCATTTT.

The chain joins TRBV27 to TRBJ2-6; D is unresolved. Germline V lookup: CDR1 MNHEY, CDR2 SMNVEV (reference sequence). Trimming pared 5 bases from V and 0 bases from J, leaving 5 bases between. This CDR3 is 14 amino acids long. CDR3 bases: TGTGCCAGCAGTACAAACTCTGGGGCCAACGTCCTGACTTTC. Encoded protein: CASSTNSGANVLTF.

The chain has TRBV11-3 and TRBJ1-1; 9 positions match TRBD1. The junction had 6 bases not matched to a gene; V was cut back by 5 bases and J by 5 bases. Germline CDR1 and CDR2: SGHNT and YENEEA. The CDR3 is made up of 14 amino acids. The CDR3 bases are TGTGCCAGCAGCCAAGGACAGGGGACAACTGAAGCTTTCTTT. Amino acid sequence: CASSQGQGTTEAFF. Full variable domain (remainder filled in from reference TRBV11-3 and TRBJ1-1): EAGVVQSPRYKIIEKKQPVAFWCNPISGHNTLYWYLQNLGQGPELLIRYENEEAVDDSQLPKDRFSAERLKGVDSTLKIQPAELGDSAVYLCASSQGQGTTEAFFGQGTRLTVV.

The chain couples TRBV5-6 to TRBJ2-1, with D perhaps TRBD1 (5 bases). Between the trimmed V and J ends, which lost 4 bases and 7 bases, there was a span of 12 bases. The germline CDR1 and CDR2 sequences are SGHDT and YYEEEE. The length of the CDR3 is 13 residues. The CDR3 DNA reads TGTGCCAGCAGCGAAGGGGCCCGGAATGAGCAGTTCTTC. Protein: CASSEGARNEQFF.

This clone has a single count. The CDR3 region is CAWTGGQLNTEAFF. CDR3 DNA sequence: TGTGCCTGGACCGGGGGACAGTTGAACACTGAAGCTTTCTTT. The genes are TRBV30 and TRBJ1-1, with 7 bases identical to TRBD1. This CDR3 comprises 14 residues. J lost 0 bases, V lost 4 bases, and 5 bases had no gene match. Germline CDR1 reads GTSNPN; CDR2 reads SVGIG (reference sequence).

The chain joins TRBV6-5 to TRBJ1-2; a weak D match, TRBD1 (6 bases). The CDR3 loop spans 13 amino acids. V gave up 2 bases and J gave up 4 bases, with 8 bases separating them. From germline, CDR1 is MNHEY and CDR2 SVGAGI. The DNA for the CDR3 is TGTGCCAGCAGTTACGACAGGATCTATGGCTACACCTTC. Protein product: CASSYDRIYGYTF.

This chain links TRBV4-2 with TRBJ2-2; TRBD2 matches 7 bases. The V gene's germline CDR1 is LGHNA and CDR2 YNFKEQ. The CDR3 has 16 residues. J lost 1 base, V lost 0 bases, and 2 bases had no gene match. CDR3 region: CASSQEPSGNTGELFF. The CDR3, as DNA: TGTGCCAGCAGCCAAGAGCCTAGCGGGAACACCGGGGAGCTGTTTTTT.

Only a few counts were recorded for this clone. The chain is built from TRBV4-1 and TRBJ2-7; 7 bases line up with TRBD2. The germline gives CDR1 MGHRA, CDR2 YSYEKL. With V trimmed by 2 bases and J by 4 bases, 8 bases remained unmatched. There are 15 residues in the CDR3. The CDR3 coding sequence is TGCGCCAGCAGCCAACCTGTCGGGGGGAAATACGAGCAGTACTTC. This codes for CASSQPVGGKYEQYF.

The chain has TRBV6-5 and TRBJ2-1, with 12 bases fitting TRBD2. CDR3 length equals 15 residues. Germline V gene lookup returns CDR1 MNHEY and CDR2 SVGAGI. The V segment lost 5 bases and the J segment 5 bases; nucleotides outside the gene matches: 4. CDR3 in DNA: TGTGCCAGCAGTCCTAGCGGGGGGGCCAACAATGAGCAGTTCTTC. Its translation is CASSPSGGANNEQFF.

This sequence joins TRBV19 and TRBJ1-1; D gene ambiguous. V was cut by 3 bases and J by 4 bases, with 15 bases left in between. CDR3 length equals 15 residues. The germline V gene encodes CDR1 LNHDA and CDR2 SQIVND (reference sequence). The CDR3 DNA reads TGTGCCAGTAGTATGGGCCAACCGGCAGTCACTGAAGCTTTCTTT. This gives the protein CASSMGQPAVTEAFF.

The chain is built from TRBV27 and TRBJ2-1; TRBD2 is a possible D gene (7 bases). The germline V and J ends were trimmed by 7 bases and 1 base, with 14 bases remaining between them. The V gene's germline CDR1 is MNHEY and CDR2 SMNVEV (reference sequence). This CDR3 comprises 15 residues. The CDR3 DNA follows: TGTGCCAGCACTAAAGGGGGGGGTTCCTACAATGAGCAGTTCTTC. Translating gives CASTKGGGSYNEQFF.

This rearrangement joins TRBV27 to TRBJ1-2, with TRBD1 identical over 7 bases. CDR3 length equals 16 residues. Unmatched junction bases numbered 15, after V lost 7 bases and J lost 4 bases. The germline CDR1 and CDR2 sequences are MNHEY and SMNVEV (reference sequence). CDR3 nucleotide sequence: TGTGCCAGCACCTCCGCCCCGGGACAGTGGGGCTATGGCTACACCTTC. Encoded protein: CASTSAPGQWGYGYTF.

Written as DNA, the CDR3 is TGCGCCAGCAGCCAAGAGCGGGGGGCAGATACGCAGTATTTT. Translated, it gives CASSQERGADTQYF. The V and J genes are TRBV4-3 and TRBJ2-3; 8 nucleotides align to TRBD2. Germline V lookup: CDR1 LGHNA, CDR2 YSLEER. This CDR3 contains 14 residues. Losses at the gene ends were 0 bases for V and 4 bases for J; bases not matched to a gene: 0.

This clone showed up just once. V is TRBV10-3 and J is TRBJ2-1, with TRBD2 matching over 11 bases. CDR3 length: 16 residues. Germline assignment: CDR1 ENHRY and CDR2 SYGVKD. Losses at the gene ends were 5 bases for V and 7 bases for J; bases not matched to a gene: 10. The CDR3 reads CAISSTSGSPSNEQFF. CDR3 DNA: TGTGCCATCAGTTCCACTAGCGGGAGCCCCAGTAATGAGCAGTTCTTC.

Of note for this clone: Distinct nucleotide sequences in the sample also encode this CDR3. The chain combines TRBV9 with TRBJ1-5; 9 positions match TRBD1. In germline, CDR1 is SGDLS, CDR2 YYNGEE. The CDR3 runs to 14 residues. Trimming took 4 bases from V and 5 from J; bases not matched to a gene: 4. The CDR3 loop is CASSLGQGDQPQHF. The CDR3 DNA follows: TGTGCCAGCAGCTTGGGACAGGGCGATCAGCCCCAGCATTTT.

The chain is built from TRBV9 and TRBJ2-1, with D perhaps matching TRBD1 (6 bases). Germline V gene lookup returns CDR1 SGDLS and CDR2 YYNGEE. Trimming pared 0 bases from V and 6 bases from J, leaving 10 bases between. This CDR3 is 14 amino acids long. The CDR3 DNA is TGTGCCAGCAGCGTAGACAGGGAGTGCAATGAGCAGTTCTTC. It translates to CASSVDRECNEQFF. Full variable domain (outside the CDR3, taken from reference TRBV9 and TRBJ2-1): DSGVTQTPKHLITATGQRVTLRCSPRSGDLSVYWYQQSLDQGLQFLIQYYNGEERAKGNILERFSAQQFPDLHSELNLSSLELGDSALYFCASSVDRECNEQFFGPGTRLTVL.